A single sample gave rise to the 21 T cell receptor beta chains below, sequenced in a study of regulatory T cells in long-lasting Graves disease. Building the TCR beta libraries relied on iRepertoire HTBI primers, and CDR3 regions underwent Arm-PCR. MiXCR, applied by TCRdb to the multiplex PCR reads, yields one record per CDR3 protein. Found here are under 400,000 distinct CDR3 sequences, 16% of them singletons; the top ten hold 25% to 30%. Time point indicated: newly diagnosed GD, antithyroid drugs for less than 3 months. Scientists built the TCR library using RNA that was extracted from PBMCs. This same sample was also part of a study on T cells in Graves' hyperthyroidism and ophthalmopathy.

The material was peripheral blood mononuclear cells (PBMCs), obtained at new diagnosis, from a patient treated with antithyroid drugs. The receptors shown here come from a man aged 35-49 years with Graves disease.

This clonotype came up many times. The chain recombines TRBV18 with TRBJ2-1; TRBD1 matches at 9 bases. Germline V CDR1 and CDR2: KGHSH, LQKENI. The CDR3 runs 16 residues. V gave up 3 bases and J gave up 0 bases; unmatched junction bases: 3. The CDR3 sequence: CASSPRTGVSYNEQFF. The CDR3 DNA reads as TGTGCCAGCTCACCTCGGACAGGGGTCTCCTACAATGAGCAGTTCTTC.

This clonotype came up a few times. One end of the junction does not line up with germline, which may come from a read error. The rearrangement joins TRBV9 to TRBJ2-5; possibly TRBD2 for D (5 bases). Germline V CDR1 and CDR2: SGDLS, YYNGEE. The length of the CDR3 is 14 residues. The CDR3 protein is CASSVAGLAETQCF. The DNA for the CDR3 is TGTGCCAGCAGCGTAGCTGGCCTAGCTGAGACCCAGTGCTTC.

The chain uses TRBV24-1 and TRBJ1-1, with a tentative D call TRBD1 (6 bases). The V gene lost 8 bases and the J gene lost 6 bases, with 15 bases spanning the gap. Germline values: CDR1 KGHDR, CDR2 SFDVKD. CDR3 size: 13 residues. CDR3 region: CATTRGGDSEAFF. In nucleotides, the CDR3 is TGTGCCACCACCAGGGGAGGGGACTCTGAAGCTTTCTTT.

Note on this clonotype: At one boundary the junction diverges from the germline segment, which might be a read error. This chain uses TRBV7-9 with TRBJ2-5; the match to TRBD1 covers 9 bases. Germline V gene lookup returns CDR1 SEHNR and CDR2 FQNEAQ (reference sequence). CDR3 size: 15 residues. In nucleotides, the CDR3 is TGTGCCAGCAGCTTACTGGGACAGGGTTACAATGAGCGGTTCTTC. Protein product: CASSLLGQGYNERFF.

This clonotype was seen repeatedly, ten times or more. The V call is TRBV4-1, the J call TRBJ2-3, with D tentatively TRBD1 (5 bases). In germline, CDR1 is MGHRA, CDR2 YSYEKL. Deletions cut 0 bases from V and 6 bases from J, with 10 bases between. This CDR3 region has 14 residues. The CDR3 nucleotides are TGCGCCAGCAGCCAAGATCCAGGGCGGGATACGCAGTATTTT. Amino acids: CASSQDPGRDTQYF.

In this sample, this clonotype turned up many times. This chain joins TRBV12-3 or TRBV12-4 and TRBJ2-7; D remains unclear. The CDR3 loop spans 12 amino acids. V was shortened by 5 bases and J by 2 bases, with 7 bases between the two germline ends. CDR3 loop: CASSLNTYEQYF. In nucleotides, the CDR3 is TGTGCCAGCAGTCTAAACACCTACGAGCAGTACTTC.

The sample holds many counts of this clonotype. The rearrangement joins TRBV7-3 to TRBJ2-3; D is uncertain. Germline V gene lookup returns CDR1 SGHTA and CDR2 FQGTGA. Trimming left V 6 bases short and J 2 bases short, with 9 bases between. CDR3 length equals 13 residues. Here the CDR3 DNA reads TGTGCCAGCAGGACCCTACCCACAGATACGCAGTATTTT. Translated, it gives CASRTLPTDTQYF.

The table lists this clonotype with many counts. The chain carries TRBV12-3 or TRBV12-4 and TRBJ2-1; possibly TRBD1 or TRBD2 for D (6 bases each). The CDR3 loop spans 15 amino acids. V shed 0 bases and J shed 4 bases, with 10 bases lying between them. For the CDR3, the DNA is TGTGCCAGCAGTTTAGCGGGGGGACATTACAATGAGCAGTTCTTC. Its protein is CASSLAGGHYNEQFF.

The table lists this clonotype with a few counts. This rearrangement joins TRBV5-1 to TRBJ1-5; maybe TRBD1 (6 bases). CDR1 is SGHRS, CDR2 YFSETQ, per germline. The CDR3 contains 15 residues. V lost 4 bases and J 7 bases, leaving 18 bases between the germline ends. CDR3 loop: CASSPGTRENQPQHF. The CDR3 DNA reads TGCGCCAGCAGCCCCGGGACACGGGAGAACCAGCCCCAGCATTTT.

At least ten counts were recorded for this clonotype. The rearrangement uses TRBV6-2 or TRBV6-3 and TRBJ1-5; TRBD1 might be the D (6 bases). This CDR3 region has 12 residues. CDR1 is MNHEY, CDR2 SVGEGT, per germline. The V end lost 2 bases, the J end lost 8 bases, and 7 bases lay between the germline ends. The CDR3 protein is CASSYPGEPQHF. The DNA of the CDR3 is TGTGCCAGCAGTTACCCAGGGGAGCCCCAGCATTTT.

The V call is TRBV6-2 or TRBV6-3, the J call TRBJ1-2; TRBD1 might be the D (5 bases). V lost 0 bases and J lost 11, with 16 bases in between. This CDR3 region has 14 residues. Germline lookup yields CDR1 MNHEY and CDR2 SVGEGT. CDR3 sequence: CASSYSRAIGRYTF. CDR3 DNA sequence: TGTGCCAGCAGTTACTCCAGGGCGATTGGGCGGTACACCTTC.

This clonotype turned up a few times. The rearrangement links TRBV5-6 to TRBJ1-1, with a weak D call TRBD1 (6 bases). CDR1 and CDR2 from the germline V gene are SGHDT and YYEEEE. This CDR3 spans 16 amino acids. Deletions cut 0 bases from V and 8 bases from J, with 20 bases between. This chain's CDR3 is CASSLGRDTGYNEAFF. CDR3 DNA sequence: TGTGCCAGCAGCTTGGGAAGGGACACAGGATATAACGAAGCTTTCTTT.

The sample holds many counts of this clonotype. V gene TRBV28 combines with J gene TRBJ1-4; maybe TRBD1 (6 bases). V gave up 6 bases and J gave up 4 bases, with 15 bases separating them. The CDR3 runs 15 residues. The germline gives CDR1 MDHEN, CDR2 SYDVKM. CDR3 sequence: CASRAVGGFNEKLFF. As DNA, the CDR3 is TGTGCCAGCAGGGCCGTTGGGGGCTTTAATGAAAAACTGTTTTTT.

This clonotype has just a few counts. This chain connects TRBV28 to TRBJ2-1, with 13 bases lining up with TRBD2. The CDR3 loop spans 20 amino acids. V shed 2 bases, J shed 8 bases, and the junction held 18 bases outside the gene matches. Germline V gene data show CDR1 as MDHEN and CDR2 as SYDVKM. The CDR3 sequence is CASSLPVRGGLAGRRDEQFF. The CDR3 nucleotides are TGTGCCAGCAGTTTACCTGTAAGGGGGGGACTAGCGGGGCGTCGCGATGAGCAGTTCTTC.

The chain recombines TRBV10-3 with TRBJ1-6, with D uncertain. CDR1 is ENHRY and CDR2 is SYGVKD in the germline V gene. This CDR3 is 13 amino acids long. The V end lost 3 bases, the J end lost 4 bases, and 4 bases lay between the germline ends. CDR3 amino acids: CAISDRYNSPLHF. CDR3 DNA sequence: TGTGCCATCAGTGACAGGTATAATTCACCCCTCCACTTT.

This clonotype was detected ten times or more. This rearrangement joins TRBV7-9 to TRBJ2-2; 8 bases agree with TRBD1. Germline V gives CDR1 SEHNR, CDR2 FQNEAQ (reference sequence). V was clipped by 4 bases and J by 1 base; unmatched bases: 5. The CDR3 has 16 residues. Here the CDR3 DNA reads TGTGCCAGCAGCTCCGCCGGGACAGGGAACACCGGGGAGCTGTTTTTT. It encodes CASSSAGTGNTGELFF.

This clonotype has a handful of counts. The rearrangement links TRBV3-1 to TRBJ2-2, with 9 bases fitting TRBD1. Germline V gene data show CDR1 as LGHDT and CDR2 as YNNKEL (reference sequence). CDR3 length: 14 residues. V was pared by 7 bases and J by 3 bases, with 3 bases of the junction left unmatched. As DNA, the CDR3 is TGTGCCAGCACCAGGACAGGGGACACCGGGGAGCTGTTTTTT. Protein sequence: CASTRTGDTGELFF.

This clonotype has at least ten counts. The CDR3 bases are TGTGCCAGCAGTTACGCCAGGGAAACTGGGGCCAACGTCCTGACTTTC. It is translated as CASSYARETGANVLTF. The genes are TRBV28 and TRBJ2-6, with D tentatively TRBD1 (5 bases). The CDR3 is made up of 16 amino acids. Trimming pared 4 bases from V and 2 bases from J, leaving 12 bases between. Per the germline V gene, CDR1 is MDHEN and CDR2 is SYDVKM.

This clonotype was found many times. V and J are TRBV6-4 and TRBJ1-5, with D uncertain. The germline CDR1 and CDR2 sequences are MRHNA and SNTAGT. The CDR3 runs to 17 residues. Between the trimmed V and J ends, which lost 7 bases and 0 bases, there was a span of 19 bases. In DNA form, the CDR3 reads TGTGCCAGCAAGGGCAACGGTGGGCTCCTTAGCAATCAGCCCCAGCATTTT. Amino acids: CASKGNGGLLSNQPQHF.

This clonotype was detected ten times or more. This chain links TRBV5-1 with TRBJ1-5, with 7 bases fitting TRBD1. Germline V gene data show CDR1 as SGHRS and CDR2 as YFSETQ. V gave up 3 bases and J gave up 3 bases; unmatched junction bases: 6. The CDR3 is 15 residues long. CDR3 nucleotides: TGCGCCAGCAGCTGGACAGGACACCCCAATCAGCCCCAGCATTTT. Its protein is CASSWTGHPNQPQHF.

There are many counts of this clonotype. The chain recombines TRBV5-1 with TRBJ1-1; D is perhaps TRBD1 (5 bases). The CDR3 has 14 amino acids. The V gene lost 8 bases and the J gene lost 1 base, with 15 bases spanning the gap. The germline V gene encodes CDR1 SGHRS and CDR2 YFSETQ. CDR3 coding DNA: TGCGCCAGTCGGGACCGATCACCGAACACTGAAGCTTTCTTT. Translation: CASRDRSPNTEAFF.